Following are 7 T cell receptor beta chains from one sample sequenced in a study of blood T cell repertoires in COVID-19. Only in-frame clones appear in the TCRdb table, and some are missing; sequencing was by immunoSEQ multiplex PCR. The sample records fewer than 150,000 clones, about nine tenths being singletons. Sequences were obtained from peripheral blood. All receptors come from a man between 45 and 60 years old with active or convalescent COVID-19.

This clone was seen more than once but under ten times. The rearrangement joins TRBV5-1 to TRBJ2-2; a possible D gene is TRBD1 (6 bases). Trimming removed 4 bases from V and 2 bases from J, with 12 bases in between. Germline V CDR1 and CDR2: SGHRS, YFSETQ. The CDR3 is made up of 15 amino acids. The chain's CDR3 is CASSPGTLNTGELFF. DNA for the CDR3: TGCGCCAGCAGCCCCGGGACACTAAACACCGGGGAGCTGTTTTTT.

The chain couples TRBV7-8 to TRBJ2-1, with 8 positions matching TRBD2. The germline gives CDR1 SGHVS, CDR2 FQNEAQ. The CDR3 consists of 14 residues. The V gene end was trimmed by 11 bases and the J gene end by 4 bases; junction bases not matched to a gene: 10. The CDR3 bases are TGTGCCTCACGCCCACCGGGAGGGTACAATGAGCAGTTCTTC. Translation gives CASRPPGGYNEQFF.

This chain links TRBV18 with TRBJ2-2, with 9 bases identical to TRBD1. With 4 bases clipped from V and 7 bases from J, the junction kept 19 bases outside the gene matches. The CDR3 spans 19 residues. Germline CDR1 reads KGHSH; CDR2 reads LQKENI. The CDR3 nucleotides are TGTGCCAGCTCACTCGAATTCGCGGGACAGGGACGAATTGGCGGGGAGCTGTTTTTT. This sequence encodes CASSLEFAGQGRIGGELFF.

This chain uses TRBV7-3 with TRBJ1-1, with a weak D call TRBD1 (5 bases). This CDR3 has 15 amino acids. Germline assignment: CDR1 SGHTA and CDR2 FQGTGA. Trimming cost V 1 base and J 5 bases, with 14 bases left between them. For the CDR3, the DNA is TGTGCCAGCAGCTTAAATCAGGGAAAAGGGACTGAAGCTTTCTTT. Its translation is CASSLNQGKGTEAFF.

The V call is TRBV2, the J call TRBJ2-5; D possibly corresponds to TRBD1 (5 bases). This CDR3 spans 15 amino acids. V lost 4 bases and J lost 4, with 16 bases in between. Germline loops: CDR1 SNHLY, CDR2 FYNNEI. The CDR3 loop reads CASSVPRAGRETQYF. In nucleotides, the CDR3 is TGTGCCAGCAGTGTACCCCGGGCAGGGCGAGAGACCCAGTACTTC.

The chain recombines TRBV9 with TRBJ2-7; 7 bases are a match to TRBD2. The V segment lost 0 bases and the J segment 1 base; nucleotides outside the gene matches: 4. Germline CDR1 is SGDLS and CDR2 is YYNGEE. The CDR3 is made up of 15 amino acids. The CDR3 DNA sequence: TGTGCCAGCAGCGTAGAAGCTAGCGGATCCTACGAGCAGTACTTC. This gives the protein CASSVEASGSYEQYF.

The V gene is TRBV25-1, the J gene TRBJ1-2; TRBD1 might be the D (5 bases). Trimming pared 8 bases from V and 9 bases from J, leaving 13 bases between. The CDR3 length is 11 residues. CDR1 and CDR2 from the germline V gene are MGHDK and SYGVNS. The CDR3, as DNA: TGTGCCAGCGGGCCCCGGGGGTGCTACACCTTC. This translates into CASGPRGCYTF.